This T cell receptor (beta chain) stems from a study of radiotherapy plus CTLA-4 blockade in lung cancer. Whole-study context: Patients showed objective responses in under 20% of cases and disease control in 31%. Overall study findings and caveats: Clones derived from tumor TCRs expanded in blood after radiotherapy plus ipilimumab. Reported findings show early blood T cell clone dynamics, with interferon-beta, best predicted response.

Concerning this clone itself: Its specificity is unknown.

V shed 4 bases and J shed 6 bases, with 17 bases lying between them. This CDR3 spans 15 amino acids. Germline loops: CDR1 SGHRS, CDR2 YFSETQ. Focal radiation was given together with CTLA-4 blockade (ipilimumab) to patients with chemo-refractory metastatic non-small-cell lung cancer. TCRdb's table, derived via immunoSEQ multiplex PCR, lists solely in-frame clones and lacks some. The sample carries fewer than 100,000 clones, approximately 80% recorded once. The chain carries TRBV5-1 and TRBJ2-1; perhaps TRBD1 as D (7 bases). The sequenced sample was peripheral blood, obtained from a patient treated with radiotherapy plus ipilimumab. The clonotype originates from a human donor with non-small cell lung cancer who had stable disease on radiotherapy plus ipilimumab. The CDR3 nucleotides are TGCGCCAGCAGCACCGCGGGACAGTATTCCAATGAGCAGTTCTTC. This gives the protein CASSTAGQYSNEQFF.